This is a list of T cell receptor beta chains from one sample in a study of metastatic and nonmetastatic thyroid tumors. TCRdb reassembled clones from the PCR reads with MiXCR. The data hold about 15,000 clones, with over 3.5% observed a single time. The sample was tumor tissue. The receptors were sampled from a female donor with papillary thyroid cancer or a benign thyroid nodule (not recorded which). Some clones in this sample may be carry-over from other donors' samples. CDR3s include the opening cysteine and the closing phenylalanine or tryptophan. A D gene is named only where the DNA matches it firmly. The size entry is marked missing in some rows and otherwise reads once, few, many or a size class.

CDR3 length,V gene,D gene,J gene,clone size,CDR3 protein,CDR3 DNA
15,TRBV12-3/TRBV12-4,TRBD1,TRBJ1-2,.,CASSQRTGGEVGYTF,TGTGCCAGCAGTCAGAGGACAGGGGGAGAGGTCGGCTACACCTTC
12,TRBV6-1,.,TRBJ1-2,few,CASSPGEYGYTF,TGTGCCAGCAGTCCCGGGGAATATGGCTACACCTTC
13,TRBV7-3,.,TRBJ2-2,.,CASSPLNTGELFF,TGTGCCAGCAGCCCTCTAAACACCGGGGAGCTGTTTTTT
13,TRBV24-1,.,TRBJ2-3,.,CATSDRPEDTQYF,TGTGCCACCAGTGATCGGCCTGAAGATACGCAGTATTTT
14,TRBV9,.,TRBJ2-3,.,CASSVGSGWDTQYF,TGTGCCAGCAGCGTAGGCTCGGGTTGGGATACGCAGTATTTT
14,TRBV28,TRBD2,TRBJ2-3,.,CASSKREGLYTQYF,TGTGCCAGCAGTAAGCGGGAGGGCCTTTATACGCAGTATTTT
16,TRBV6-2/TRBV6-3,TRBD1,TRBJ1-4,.,CASCCRGGWSNEKLFF,TGTGCCAGCTGCTGCAGGGGGGGCTGGAGTAATGAAAAACTCTTTTTT
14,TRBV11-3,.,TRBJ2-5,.,CASSLDPGQETQYF,TGTGCCAGCAGCTTAGATCCAGGGCAAGAGACCCAGTACTTC
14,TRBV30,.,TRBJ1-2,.,CAWVRGRSNYGYTF,TGTGCCTGGGTCCGGGGCCGATCTAACTATGGCTACACCTTC
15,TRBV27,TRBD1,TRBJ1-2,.,CASSSLDRGNYGYTF,TGTGCCAGCAGTTCCCTGGACAGGGGGAACTATGGCTACACCTTC
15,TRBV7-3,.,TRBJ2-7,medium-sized,CASSLWDGGGYEQYF,TGTGCCAGCAGCTTATGGGACGGTGGGGGCTACGAGCAGTACTTC
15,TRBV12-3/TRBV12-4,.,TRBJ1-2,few,CASSLVHGGGYGYTF,TGTGCCAGCAGTTTAGTCCATGGGGGGGGCTATGGCTACACCTTC
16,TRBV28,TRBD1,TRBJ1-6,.,CASSLGTGGFNSPLHF,TGTGCCAGCAGTTTAGGGACAGGGGGCTTTAATTCACCCCTCCACTTT
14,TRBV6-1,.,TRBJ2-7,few,CASRGGSSSYEQYF,TGTGCCAGCAGGGGGGGTTCTAGCTCCTACGAGCAGTACTTC
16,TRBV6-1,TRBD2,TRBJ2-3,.,CASSDSAGGGADTQYF,TGTGCCAGCAGTGATTCAGCGGGAGGCGGTGCAGATACGCAGTATTTT
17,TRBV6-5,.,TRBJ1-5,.,CASSYSDRHAGNQPLHF,TGTGCCAGCAGTTACTCCGATCGGCATGCAGGCAATCAGCCCCTGCATTTT
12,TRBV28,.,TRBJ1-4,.,CASIGGGEKLFF,TGTGCCAGCATCGGAGGAGGCGAAAAACTGTTTTTT
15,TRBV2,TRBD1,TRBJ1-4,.,CATQGIGTAFEKLFF,TGTGCCACCCAGGGGATAGGGACAGCCTTCGAAAAACTGTTTTTT
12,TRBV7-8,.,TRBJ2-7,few,CASSLDRPEQYF,TGTGCCAGCAGCTTAGATAGGCCCGAGCAGTACTTC
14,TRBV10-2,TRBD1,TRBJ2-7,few,CASRRGTGIGEQYF,TGCGCCAGCAGGCGGGGGACAGGGATAGGGGAGCAGTACTTC
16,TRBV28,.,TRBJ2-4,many,CASSFVLATPSNIQYF,TGTGCCAGCAGTTTCGTACTAGCTACCCCCTCAAACATTCAGTACTTC
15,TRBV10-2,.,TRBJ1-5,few,CASSDGGYSNQPQHF,TGCGCCAGCAGTGATGGGGGATATAGCAATCAGCCCCAGCATTTT
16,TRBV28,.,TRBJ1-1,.,CASSFHSSTVAPEAFF,TGTGCCAGCAGTTTCCACTCCTCGACAGTAGCCCCTGAAGCTTTCTTT
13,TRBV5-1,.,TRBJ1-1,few,CASSLESQFEAFF,TGCGCCAGCAGCTTGGAATCCCAGTTTGAAGCTTTCTTT
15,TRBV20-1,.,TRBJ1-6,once,CSARDTLSANSPLHF,TGCAGTGCTAGGGACACACTCAGCGCGAATTCACCCCTCCACTTT
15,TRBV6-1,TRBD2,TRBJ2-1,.,CASSEVAGGYNEQFF,TGTGCCAGCAGTGAAGTAGCGGGGGGGTACAATGAGCAGTTCTTC
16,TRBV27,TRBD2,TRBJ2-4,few,CASSFRTSGGVGIQYF,TGTGCCAGCAGTTTTCGGACTAGCGGGGGGGTGGGCATTCAGTACTTC
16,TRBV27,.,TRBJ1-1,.,CARQKFLRGGNTEAFF,TGTGCCAGACAGAAATTTCTCAGAGGAGGGAACACTGAAGCTTTCTTT
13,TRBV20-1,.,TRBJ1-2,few,CSAPHPPNYGYTF,TGCAGTGCGCCCCACCCACCTAACTATGGCTACACCTTC
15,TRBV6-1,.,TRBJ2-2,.,CASKVVVANTGELFF,TGTGCCAGCAAAGTGGTAGTGGCGAACACCGGGGAGCTGTTTTTT
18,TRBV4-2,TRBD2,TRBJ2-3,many,CASSQGGAGLGTSDTQYF,TGTGCCAGCAGCCAAGGGGGTGCGGGACTAGGAACCTCAGATACGCAGTATTTT
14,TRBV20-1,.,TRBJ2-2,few,CSARDNGNTGELFF,TGCAGTGCTAGAGATAACGGTAACACCGGGGAGCTGTTTTTT
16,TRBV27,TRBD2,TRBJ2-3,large,CASSSRLAGGTDTQYF,TGTGCCAGCAGTTCCCGACTAGCGGGAGGAACAGATACGCAGTATTTT
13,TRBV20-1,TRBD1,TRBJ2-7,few,CSADPGQGFEQYF,TGCAGTGCGGATCCGGGACAGGGCTTCGAGCAGTACTTC
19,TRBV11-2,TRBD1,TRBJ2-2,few,CASSFGYSSGQFNTGELFF,TGTGCCAGCAGCTTTGGATATTCGTCGGGACAGTTCAACACCGGGGAGCTGTTTTTT
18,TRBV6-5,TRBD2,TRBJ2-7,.,CASSHYPGLAGGSHEQYF,TGTGCCAGCAGTCACTACCCGGGACTAGCGGGAGGGTCCCACGAGCAGTACTTC
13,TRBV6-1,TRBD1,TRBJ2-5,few,CASRGTGVETQYF,TGTGCCAGCAGAGGGACAGGGGTAGAGACCCAGTACTTC
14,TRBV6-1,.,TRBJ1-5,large,CASSEVGSNQPQHF,TGTGCCAGCAGTGAAGTTGGGAGCAATCAGCCCCAGCATTTT
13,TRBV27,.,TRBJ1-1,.,CASSWRGSTEAFF,TGTGCCAGCAGTTGGAGGGGTAGTACTGAAGCTTTCTTT
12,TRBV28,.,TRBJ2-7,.,CASSSESYEQYF,TGTGCCAGCAGTTCAGAGAGCTACGAGCAGTACTTC
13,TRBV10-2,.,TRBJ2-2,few,CASSDRDTGELFF,TGCGCCAGCAGTGACAGGGACACCGGGGAGCTGTTTTTT
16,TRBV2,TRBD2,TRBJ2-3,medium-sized,CASSGPAGAGTDTQYF,TGTGCCAGCAGCGGACCCGCGGGAGCTGGGACAGATACGCAGTATTTT
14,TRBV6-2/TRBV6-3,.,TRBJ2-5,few,CASSYINPQETQYF,TGTGCCAGCAGTTACATAAACCCCCAAGAGACCCAGTACTTC
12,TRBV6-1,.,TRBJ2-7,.,CASSVNRVPGYF,TGTGCCAGCAGTGTAAACAGGGTCCCAGGGTACTTC
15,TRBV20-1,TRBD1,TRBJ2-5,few,CSAGNPGQGEETQYF,TGCAGTGCTGGGAACCCGGGACAGGGTGAGGAGACCCAGTACTTC
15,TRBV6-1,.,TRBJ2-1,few,CASSDAHRRGNEQFF,TGTGCCAGCAGTGATGCGCACCGCCGGGGGAATGAGCAGTTCTTC
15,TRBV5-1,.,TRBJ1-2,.,CASSMTENPNYGYTF,TGCGCCAGCAGCATGACAGAGAACCCTAACTATGGCTACACCTTC
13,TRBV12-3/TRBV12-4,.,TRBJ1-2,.,CASSLLGTDGYTF,TGTGCCAGCAGTCTCCTCGGGACGGATGGCTACACCTTC
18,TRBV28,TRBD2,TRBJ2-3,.,CASSTPYGLAGNTDTQYF,TGTGCCAGCAGCACGCCCTACGGACTAGCGGGAAACACAGATACGCAGTATTTT
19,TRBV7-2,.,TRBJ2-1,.,CASSLVLGSGRSSYNEQFF,TGTGCCAGCAGCTTAGTATTAGGTTCGGGCAGAAGCTCCTACAATGAGCAGTTCTTC
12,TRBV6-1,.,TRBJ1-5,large,CASSNSDLPQHF,TGTGCCAGCAGTAACTCCGACTTGCCCCAGCATTTT
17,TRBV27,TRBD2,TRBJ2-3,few,CASSPGLAGGGVDTQYF,TGTGCCAGCAGTCCGGGACTAGCGGGAGGGGGAGTAGATACGCAGTATTTT
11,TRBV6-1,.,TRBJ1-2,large,CASKAESGYTF,TGTGCCAGCAAGGCAGAGTCAGGCTACACCTTC
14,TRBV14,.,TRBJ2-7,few,CASSQSGGVYEQYF,TGTGCCAGCAGCCAATCTGGGGGAGTTTACGAGCAGTACTTC
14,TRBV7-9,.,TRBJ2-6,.,CASSPGAGANVLTF,TGTGCCAGCAGCCCAGGGGCTGGGGCCAACGTCCTGACTTTC
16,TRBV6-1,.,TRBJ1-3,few,CASILGLQGFRNTIYF,TGTGCCAGCATCCTGGGGCTCCAGGGGTTTAGAAACACCATATATTTT